This TCR beta chain was identified in a study of blood T cells in healthy people across ages. Findings and limits, study-wide: Possibly confounding the expanded clonotype changes was the fact that donor CMV status was unknown.

Donors were systemically healthy Caucasian individuals from Russia aged about 6 to 90 years. Remarks on this clonotype: Antigen unknown.

The germline V gene has CDR1 SEHNR and CDR2 FQNEAQ (reference sequence). The CDR3 length is 16 residues. V lost 6 bases and J 10 bases, leaving 25 bases between the germline ends. The second PCR ran roughly 6 to 11 cycles with a sample-barcoded 5' primer and J-beta primers. TCRdb reanalysed the 5' RACE reads using MiXCR and keeps one entry per CDR3 protein. The sample holds about 840,000 distinct CDR3 sequences; roughly 28% are singletons and the top ten take roughly a tenth. These data also formed part of another study, on T cells of mothers and their children. From that report: The second PCR used the M1S primer, and this primer added sample barcodes and 2-4 random nucleotides.

The sequence was obtained from a woman aged 35 to 49 in good health. Sequenced material: blood. V and J are TRBV7-9 and TRBJ2-1; D might be TRBD1 or TRBD2, each matching 5 bases. The CDR3 reads CASSPQRWDRLKEQFF. In nucleotides, the CDR3 is TGTGCCAGCAGTCCCCAGCGATGGGACCGGTTAAAGGAGCAGTTCTTC.